This TCR beta chain was documented in a study of metastatic and nonmetastatic thyroid tumors (dated by TCRdb to about 2020). Describing the broader study: Repertoires were compared across peripheral blood and tumor or nodule tissue samples from malignant and benign thyroid patients. Broad study findings and their caveats: TCR beta diversity was reported as significantly higher in malignant tumors than in benign nodules, in both blood and tumor samples.

In its sample, this clone was seen a few times. The clone's antigen remains unknown. Germline and junction disagree at one end, which may indicate a read error. CDR1 and CDR2 (MNHEY, SMNVEV) derive from the germline V gene (reference sequence). Inclusive of the bounding cysteine and phenylalanine, the CDR3 is 14 residues long. Only the CDR3 part of the read is kept: 42 bases, read in frame from the first base. Library preparation was by PCR. The instrument was an Illumina HiSeq 4000. High-throughput sequencing was used to profile the CDR3 region of the TCR beta-chain in every patient. In the authors' own workflow: A classifier to discriminate distant-metastatic papillary thyroid cancer patients was built from CDR3 differences across clinicopathological groups. Repertoire diversity was assessed with the Shannon index, and tumor-blood repertoire similarity with the Morisita-Horn index. TCRdb trimmed public reads at Q25 via fastp, called clones via MiXCR and kept in-frame beta chains. The V and J calls, along with clone size, are taken from TCRdb and not from the paper's own processing. The sample contains some 27,000 clones, roughly 4% of them found a single time. The leading ten clones occupy about 3.3% of the sample.

No treatment had been received by any patient before thyroid surgery. Using T-cell receptor beta sequencing, the researchers looked back retrospectively at clinical samples from patients, gathered between about 2012 and 2018. Sequenced sample: blood. The source is a male donor with papillary thyroid cancer or a benign thyroid nodule (not recorded which). Some clones in this sample may be carry-over from other donors' samples. The rearranged segments are TRBV27 and TRBJ1-4; the central 7 bases match TRBD1. The DNA is TGTGCCAACAGAAGACAGGGATGGGGTGAAAAACTGGTTTTT. This encodes CANRRQGWGEKLVF.